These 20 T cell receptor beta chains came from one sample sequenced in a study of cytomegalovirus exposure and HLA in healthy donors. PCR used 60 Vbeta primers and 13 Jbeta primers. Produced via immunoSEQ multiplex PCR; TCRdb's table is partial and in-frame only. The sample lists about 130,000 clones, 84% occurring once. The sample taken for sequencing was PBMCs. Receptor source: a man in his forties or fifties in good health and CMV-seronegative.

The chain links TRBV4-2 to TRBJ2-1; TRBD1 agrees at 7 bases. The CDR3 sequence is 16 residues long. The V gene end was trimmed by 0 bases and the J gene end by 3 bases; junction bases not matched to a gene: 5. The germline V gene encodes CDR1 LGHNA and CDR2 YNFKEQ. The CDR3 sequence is CASSQDRGQIYNEQFF. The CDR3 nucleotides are TGTGCCAGCAGCCAAGATCGGGGACAGATCTACAATGAGCAGTTCTTC.

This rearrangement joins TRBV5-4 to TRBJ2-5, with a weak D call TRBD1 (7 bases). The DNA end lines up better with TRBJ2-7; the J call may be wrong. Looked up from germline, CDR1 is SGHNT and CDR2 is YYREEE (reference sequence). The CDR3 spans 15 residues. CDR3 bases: TGTGCCAGCAGCTTGGATCCAGGGGGGATGTACGAGCAGTACTTC. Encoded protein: CASSLDPGGMYEQYF.

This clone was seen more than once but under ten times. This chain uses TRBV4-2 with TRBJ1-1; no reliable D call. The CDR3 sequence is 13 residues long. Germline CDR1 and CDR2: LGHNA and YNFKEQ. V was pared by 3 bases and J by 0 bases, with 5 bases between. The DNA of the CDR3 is TGTGCCAGCAGCCAGAGCCTGAACACTGAAGCTTTCTTT. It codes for CASSQSLNTEAFF.

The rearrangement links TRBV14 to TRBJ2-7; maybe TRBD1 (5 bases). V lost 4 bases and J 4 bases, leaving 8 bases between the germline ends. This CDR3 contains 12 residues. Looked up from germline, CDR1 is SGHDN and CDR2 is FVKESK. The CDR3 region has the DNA TGTGCCAGCAGCCTTCAGGGATACGAGCAGTACTTC. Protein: CASSLQGYEQYF.

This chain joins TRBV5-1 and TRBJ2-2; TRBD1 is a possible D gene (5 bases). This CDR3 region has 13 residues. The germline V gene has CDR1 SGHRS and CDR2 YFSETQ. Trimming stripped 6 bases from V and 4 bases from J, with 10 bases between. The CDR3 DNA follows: TGCGCCAGCATGCAGGGCTCCACCGGGGAGCTGTTTTTT. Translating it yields CASMQGSTGELFF.

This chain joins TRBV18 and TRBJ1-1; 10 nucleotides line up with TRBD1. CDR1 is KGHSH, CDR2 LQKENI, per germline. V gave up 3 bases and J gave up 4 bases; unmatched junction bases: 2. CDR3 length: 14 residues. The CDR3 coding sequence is TGTGCCAGCTCACCGAGACAGGGGGCCACTGAAGCTTTCTTT. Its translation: CASSPRQGATEAFF.

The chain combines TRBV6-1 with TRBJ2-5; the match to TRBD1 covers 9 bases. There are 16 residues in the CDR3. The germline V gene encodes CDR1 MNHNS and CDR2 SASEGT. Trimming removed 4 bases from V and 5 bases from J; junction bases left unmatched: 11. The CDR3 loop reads CASSAIGTGRWETQYF. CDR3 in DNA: TGTGCCAGCAGTGCCATCGGGACAGGGCGTTGGGAGACCCAGTACTTC.

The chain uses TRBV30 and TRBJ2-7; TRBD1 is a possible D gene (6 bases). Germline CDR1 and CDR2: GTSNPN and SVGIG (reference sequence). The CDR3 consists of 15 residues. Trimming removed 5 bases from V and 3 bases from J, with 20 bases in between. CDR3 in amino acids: CAWGSGGGRGYEQYF. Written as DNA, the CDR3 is TGTGCCTGGGGATCGGGTGGGGGCCGGGGCTACGAGCAGTACTTC.

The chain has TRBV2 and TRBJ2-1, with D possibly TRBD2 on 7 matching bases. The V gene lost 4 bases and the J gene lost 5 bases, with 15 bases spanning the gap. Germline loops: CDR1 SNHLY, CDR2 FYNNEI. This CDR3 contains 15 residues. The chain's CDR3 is CASSGLRGRNNEQFF. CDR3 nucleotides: TGTGCCAGCAGTGGACTGCGGGGGCGAAACAATGAGCAGTTCTTC.

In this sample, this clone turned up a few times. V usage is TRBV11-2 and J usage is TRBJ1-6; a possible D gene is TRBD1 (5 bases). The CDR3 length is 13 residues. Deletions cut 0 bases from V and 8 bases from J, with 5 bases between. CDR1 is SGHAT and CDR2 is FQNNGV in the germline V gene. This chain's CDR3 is CASSLETDSPLHF. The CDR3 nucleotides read TGTGCCAGCAGCTTAGAGACAGATTCACCCCTCCACTTT.

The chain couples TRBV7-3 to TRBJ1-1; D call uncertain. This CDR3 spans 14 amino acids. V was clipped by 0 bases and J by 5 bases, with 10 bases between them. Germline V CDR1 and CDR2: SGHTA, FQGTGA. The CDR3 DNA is TGTGCCAGCAGCTTAACCGCCGGTTGGACTGAAGCTTTCTTT. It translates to CASSLTAGWTEAFF.

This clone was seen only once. CDR3 coding DNA: TGTGCCAGCAGCCAGCTAGCGGGGGGGCCAGGGGAGCTGTTTTTT. Its translation is CASSQLAGGPGELFF. The gene calls are TRBV7-3 and TRBJ2-2; 12 bases map to TRBD2. This CDR3 has 15 amino acids. The V segment lost 5 bases and the J segment 8 bases; nucleotides outside the gene matches: 6. Germline CDR1 reads SGHTA; CDR2 reads FQGTGA.

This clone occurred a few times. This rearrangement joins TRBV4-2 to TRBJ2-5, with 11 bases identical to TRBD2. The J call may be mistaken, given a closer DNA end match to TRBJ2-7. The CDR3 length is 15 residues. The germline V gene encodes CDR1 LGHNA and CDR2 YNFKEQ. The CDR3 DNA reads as TGTGCCAGCAGCCAAACTAGCGGGGGCCAATACGAGCAGTACTTC. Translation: CASSQTSGGQYEQYF.

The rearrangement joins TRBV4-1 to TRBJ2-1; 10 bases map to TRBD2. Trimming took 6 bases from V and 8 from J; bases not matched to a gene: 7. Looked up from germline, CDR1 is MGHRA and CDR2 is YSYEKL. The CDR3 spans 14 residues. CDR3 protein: CASRYRTSGDEQFF. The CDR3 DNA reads TGCGCCAGCAGGTACCGGACTAGCGGCGATGAGCAGTTCTTC.

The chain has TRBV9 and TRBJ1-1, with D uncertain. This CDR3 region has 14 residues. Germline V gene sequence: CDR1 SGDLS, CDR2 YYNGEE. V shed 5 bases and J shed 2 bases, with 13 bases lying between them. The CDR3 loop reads CASSSTQENTEAFF. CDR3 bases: TGTGCCAGCAGTTCGACCCAGGAAAACACTGAAGCTTTCTTT. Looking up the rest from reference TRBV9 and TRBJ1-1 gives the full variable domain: DSGVTQTPKHLITATGQRVTLRCSPRSGDLSVYWYQQSLDQGLQFLIQYYNGEERAKGNILERFSAQQFPDLHSELNLSSLELGDSALYFCASSSTQENTEAFFGQGTRLTVV.

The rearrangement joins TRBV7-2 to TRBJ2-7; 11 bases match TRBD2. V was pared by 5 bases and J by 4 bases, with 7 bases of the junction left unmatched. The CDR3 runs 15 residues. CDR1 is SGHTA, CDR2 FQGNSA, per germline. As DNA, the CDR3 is TGTGCCAGCAGCCAAATAGCGGGGGGGCCATACGAGCAGTACTTC. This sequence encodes CASSQIAGGPYEQYF.

CDR3 DNA: TGTGCCAGCAGCCACGGAGAAACGCAGTATTTT. Amino acid sequence: CASSHGETQYF. This rearrangement joins TRBV7-2 to TRBJ2-3; D call uncertain. CDR1 is SGHTA, CDR2 FQGNSA, per germline. The CDR3 runs to 11 residues. Trimming shortened V by 5 bases and J by 9 bases, and 9 bases separated the two germline ends.

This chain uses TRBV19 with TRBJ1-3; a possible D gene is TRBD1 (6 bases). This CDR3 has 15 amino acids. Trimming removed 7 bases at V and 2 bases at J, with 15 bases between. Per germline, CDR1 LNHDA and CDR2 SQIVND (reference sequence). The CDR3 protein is CASTWSNRAGNTIYF. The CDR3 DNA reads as TGTGCCAGTACTTGGAGCAACAGGGCTGGAAACACCATATATTTT.

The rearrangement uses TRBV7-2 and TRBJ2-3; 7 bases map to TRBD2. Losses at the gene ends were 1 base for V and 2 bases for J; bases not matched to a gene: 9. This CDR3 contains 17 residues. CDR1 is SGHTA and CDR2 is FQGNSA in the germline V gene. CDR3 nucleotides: TGTGCCAGCAGCTTAGATTGGGGCGGGGGTAACACAGATACGCAGTATTTT. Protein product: CASSLDWGGGNTDTQYF.

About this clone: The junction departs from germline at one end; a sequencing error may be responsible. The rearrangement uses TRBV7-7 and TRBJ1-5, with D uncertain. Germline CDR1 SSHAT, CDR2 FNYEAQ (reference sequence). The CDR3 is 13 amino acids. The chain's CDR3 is CASSPERGQPQHF. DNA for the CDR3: TGTGCTAGCAGCCCCGAGAGAGGTCAGCCCCAGCATTTT. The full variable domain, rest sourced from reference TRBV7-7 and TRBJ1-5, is GAGVSQSPRYKVTKRGQDVTLRCDPISSHATLYWYQQALGQGPEFLTYFNYEAQPDKSGLPSDRFSAERPEGSISTLTIQRTEQRDSAMYRCASSPERGQPQHFGDGTRLSIL.